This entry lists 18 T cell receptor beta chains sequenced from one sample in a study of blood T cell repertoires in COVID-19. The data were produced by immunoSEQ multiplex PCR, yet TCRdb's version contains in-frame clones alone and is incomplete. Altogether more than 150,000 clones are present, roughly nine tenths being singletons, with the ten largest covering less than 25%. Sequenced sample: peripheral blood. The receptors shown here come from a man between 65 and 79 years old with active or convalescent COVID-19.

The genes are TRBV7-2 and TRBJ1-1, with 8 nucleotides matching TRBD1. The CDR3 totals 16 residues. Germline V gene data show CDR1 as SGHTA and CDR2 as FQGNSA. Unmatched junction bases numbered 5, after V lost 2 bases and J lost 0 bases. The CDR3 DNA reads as TGTGCCAGCAGCTTACAGGCAGGGGGCATGAACACTGAAGCTTTCTTT. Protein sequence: CASSLQAGGMNTEAFF.

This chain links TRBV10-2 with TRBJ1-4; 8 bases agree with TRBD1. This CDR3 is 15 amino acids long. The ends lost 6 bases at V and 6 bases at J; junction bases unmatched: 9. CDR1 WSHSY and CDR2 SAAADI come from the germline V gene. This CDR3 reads CASRRGTGSDEKLFF. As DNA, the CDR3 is TGCGCCAGCAGGAGAGGGACAGGTTCGGATGAAAAACTGTTTTTT.

The CDR3 sequence is CASSSSLGQPQHF. The CDR3 nucleotides read TGTGCCAGCAGCAGCAGTTTGGGCCAGCCCCAGCATTTT. V is TRBV5-6 and J is TRBJ1-5; D remains unclear. The germline CDR1 and CDR2 sequences are SGHDT and YYEEEE. This CDR3 has 13 residues. V gave up 4 bases and J gave up 7 bases, with 12 bases separating them.

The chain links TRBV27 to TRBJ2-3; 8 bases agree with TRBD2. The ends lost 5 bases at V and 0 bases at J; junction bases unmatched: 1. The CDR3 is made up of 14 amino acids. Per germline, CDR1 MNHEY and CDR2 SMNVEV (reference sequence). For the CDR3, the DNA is TGTGCCAGCAGTCAGCGGGAGAGCACAGATACGCAGTATTTT. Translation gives CASSQRESTDTQYF.

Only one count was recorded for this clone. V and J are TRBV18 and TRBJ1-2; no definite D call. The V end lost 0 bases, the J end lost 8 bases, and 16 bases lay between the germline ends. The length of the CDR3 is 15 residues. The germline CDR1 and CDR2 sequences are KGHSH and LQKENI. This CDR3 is CASSPPSTFFSGYTF. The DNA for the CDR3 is TGTGCCAGCTCACCACCTAGCACGTTCTTTTCAGGCTACACCTTC.

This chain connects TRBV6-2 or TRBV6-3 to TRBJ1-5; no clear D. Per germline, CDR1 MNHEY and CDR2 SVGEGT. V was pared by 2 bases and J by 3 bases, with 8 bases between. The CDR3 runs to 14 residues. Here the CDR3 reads CASSYLADNQPQHF. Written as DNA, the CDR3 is TGTGCCAGCAGTTACCTGGCAGACAATCAGCCCCAGCATTTT.

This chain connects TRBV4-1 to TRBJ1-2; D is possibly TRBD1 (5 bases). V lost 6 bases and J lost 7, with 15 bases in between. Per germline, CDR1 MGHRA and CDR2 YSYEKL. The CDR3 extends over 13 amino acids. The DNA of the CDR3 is TGCGCCAGCAGACCGACTGACAGTGTTGGCTACACCTTC. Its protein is CASRPTDSVGYTF.

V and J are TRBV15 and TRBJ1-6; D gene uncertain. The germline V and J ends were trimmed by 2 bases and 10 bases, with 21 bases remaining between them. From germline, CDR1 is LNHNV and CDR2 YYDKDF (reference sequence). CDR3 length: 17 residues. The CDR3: CATSRSPLKKVGSPLHF. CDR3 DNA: TGTGCCACCAGCAGATCCCCCCTTAAAAAAGTCGGGTCACCCCTCCACTTT.

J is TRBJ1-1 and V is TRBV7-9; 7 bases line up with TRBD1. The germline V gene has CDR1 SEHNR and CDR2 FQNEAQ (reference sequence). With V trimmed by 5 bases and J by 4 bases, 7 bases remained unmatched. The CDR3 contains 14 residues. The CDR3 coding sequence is TGTGCCAGCAGCGGAGCAGACAGGGTCACTGAAGCTTTCTTT. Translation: CASSGADRVTEAFF.

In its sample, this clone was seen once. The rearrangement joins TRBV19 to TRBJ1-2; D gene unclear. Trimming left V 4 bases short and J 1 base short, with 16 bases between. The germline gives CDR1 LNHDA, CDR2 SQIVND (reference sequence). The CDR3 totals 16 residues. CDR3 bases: TGTGCCAGTAGTAGAGGACGGGAAATGAATAACTATGGCTACACCTTC. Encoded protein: CASSRGREMNNYGYTF.

The CDR3 here is CASSERAGVRNEQFF. CDR3 coding DNA: TGTGCCAGCAGTGAAAGGGCAGGGGTAAGGAATGAGCAGTTCTTC. The chain combines TRBV6-1 with TRBJ2-1; D perhaps matches TRBD1 (6 bases). The ends were cut back, 2 bases at V and 7 bases at J, with 15 bases in the middle. Germline V gene lookup returns CDR1 MNHNS and CDR2 SASEGT. The CDR3 runs 15 residues.

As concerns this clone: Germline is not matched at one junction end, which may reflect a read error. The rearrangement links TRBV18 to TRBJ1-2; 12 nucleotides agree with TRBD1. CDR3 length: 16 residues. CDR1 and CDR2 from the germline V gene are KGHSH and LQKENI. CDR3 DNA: TGTGCCAGCTCACCTGGGGGACAGGGGGCTAATTATGGCTACACCTTC. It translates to CASSPGGQGANYGYTF.

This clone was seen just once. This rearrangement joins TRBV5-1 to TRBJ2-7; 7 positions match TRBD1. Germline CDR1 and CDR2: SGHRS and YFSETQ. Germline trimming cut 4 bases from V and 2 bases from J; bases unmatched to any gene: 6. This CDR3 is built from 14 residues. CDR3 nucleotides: TGCGCCAGCAGCCAGGGACAGAGGACCTACGAGCAGTACTTC. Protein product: CASSQGQRTYEQYF.

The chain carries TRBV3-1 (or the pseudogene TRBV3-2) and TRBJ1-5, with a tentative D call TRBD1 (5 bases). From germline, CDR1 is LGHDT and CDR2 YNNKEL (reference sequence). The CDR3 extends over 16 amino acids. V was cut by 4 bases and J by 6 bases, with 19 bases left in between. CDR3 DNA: TGTGCCAGCAGCCCCCCGAGTGGGGCGATTTGTCAGCCCCAGCATTTT. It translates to CASSPPSGAICQPQHF.

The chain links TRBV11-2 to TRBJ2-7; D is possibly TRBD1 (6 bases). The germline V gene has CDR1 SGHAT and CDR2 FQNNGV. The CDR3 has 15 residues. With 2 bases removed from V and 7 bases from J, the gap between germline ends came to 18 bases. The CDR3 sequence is CASSLQGTGLREQYF. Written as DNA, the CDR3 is TGTGCCAGCAGCTTACAGGGGACGGGGCTACGGGAGCAGTACTTC.

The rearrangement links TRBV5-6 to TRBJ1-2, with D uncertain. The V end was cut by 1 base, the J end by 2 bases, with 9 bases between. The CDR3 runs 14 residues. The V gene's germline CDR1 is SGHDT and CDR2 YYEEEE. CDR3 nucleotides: TGTGCCAGCAGCTTGAACAGAATGAACTATGGCTACACCTTC. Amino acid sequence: CASSLNRMNYGYTF.

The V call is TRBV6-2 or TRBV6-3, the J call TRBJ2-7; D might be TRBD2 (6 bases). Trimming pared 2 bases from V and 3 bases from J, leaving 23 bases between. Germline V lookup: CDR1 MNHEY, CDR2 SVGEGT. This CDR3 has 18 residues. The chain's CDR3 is CASSYAPAGTHTDYEQYF. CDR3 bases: TGTGCCAGCAGTTACGCCCCCGCGGGGACGCATACCGACTACGAGCAGTACTTC.

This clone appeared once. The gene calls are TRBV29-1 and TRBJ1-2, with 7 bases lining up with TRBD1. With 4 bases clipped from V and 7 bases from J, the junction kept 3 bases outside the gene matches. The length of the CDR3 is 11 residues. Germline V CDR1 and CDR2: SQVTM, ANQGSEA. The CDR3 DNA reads TGCAGCGTTGTAGGGGGCCTTGGCTACACCTTC. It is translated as CSVVGGLGYTF.